This TCR beta chain was profiled in a study of T-cell reconstitution after alpha-beta-depleted transplantation in children (TCRdb year 2016). Turning to the overall study: Using TCR repertoire profiling, the study followed T-cell immune reconstitution in a quantitative way in children after TCRalphabeta/CD19-depleted allogeneic hematopoietic cell transplantation. Broader findings and caveats from the paper: Over subsequent months, a decline in hyperexpanded clone frequencies was noted, and after one year, T-cell counts and TCRbeta diversity were mostly ascribed to newly produced T cells. The apparently early alphabetaT-cell count recovery about two months after transplant was reportedly dependent on only several hundred rapidly expanded clones derived from non-depleted graft cells. In some patients, high TCRbeta diversity at day 60 was attributed to recipient T cells and intrathymic progenitors that had survived conditioning.

The library relied on PCR. This sample was sequenced with an Illumina HiSeq 2500. Molecular barcoding was employed in the preparation of TCR libraries, with unique molecular identifiers being used to normalize TCRbeta repertoire quantification. Starting from the raw public reads, TCRdb applied fastp trimming at Q25, assembled clones with MiXCR and retained in-frame beta chains. Records with the same CDR3 protein are collapsed into one entry carrying the most frequent genes and DNA. The sample table contains 490,000 or so distinct CDR3 sequences; only one count was recorded for 10% of them. The ten largest clones add up to 2% to 2.5% of the sample. Many counts were recorded for this clonotype. It has no known antigen specificity. Per-nucleotide qualities are absent, and no much larger clonotype sits a single base away. The sample's treatment or condition label, decoded: allogeneic hematopoietic cell transplantation with graft depleted of TCRalphabeta T cells and CD19 B cells. The children who served as transplant recipients had been given grafts of TCRalphabeta/CD19-depleted allogeneic hematopoietic cells.

Looking up the germline V gene (reference sequence) yields CDR1 LNHDA and CDR2 SQIVND. Taken from cysteine to phenylalanine, the CDR3 has 13 residues. Just CDR3 DNA is preserved here, 39 bases in frame from base 1. Between the V and J ends, shortened by 3 bases and 7 bases respectively, the junction contains 10 bases. This material consisted of PBMCs, taken before TCRalphabeta/CD19-depleted stem cell transplant. This clonotype was obtained from a child aged 2 to 10 with inherited bone marrow failure, due to receive a stem cell transplant. Here the chain combines TRBV19 and TRBJ2-1, with TRBD2 tentatively as D gene (5 bases match). The CDR3 in this case is CASSIGQRNEQFF. The DNA sequence reads TGTGCCAGTAGTATTGGCCAGCGGAATGAGCAGTTCTTC.